The 19 T cell receptor beta chains given below trace back to one sample, sequenced in a study of identical twins. One entry per CDR3 protein, called by TCRdb with MiXCR from the 5' RACE reads. The table shows about 520,000 distinct CDR3 sequences, with 22% occurring only once. The sample was also linked to a second study, of T cells expressing NK-cell markers.

Sequenced sample: CD4+ T cells sorted from blood. Source of these receptors: a young woman in good health.

This clonotype was counted a few times. The V call is TRBV10-3, the J call TRBJ1-4, with TRBD1 identical over 11 bases. The junction had 5 bases not matched to a gene; V was cut back by 6 bases and J by 8 bases. Germline lookup yields CDR1 ENHRY and CDR2 SYGVKD. The CDR3 covers 14 residues. The CDR3 coding sequence is TGTGCCATCAGCCCGGGACAGGGGGACGAAAAACTGTTTTTT. It yields the protein CAISPGQGDEKLFF.

This clonotype has just a few counts. The chain has TRBV15 and TRBJ1-5; perhaps TRBD1 as D (6 bases). The CDR3 is made up of 15 amino acids. Germline values: CDR1 LNHNV, CDR2 YYDKDF (reference sequence). Trimming cost V 4 bases and J 6 bases, with 16 bases left between them. CDR3 nucleotides: TGTGCCACCAGCACTCGACAGGCTCAAGGTCAGCCCCAGCATTTT. Translated: CATSTRQAQGQPQHF.

This clonotype was observed a handful of times. V usage is TRBV6-1 and J usage is TRBJ2-1, with D possibly matching TRBD2 (6 bases). Looked up from germline, CDR1 is MNHNS and CDR2 is SASEGT. The CDR3 contains 13 residues. With 7 bases removed from V and 9 bases from J, the gap between germline ends came to 16 bases. The CDR3 region is CASTNPGTLEQFF. The CDR3 coding sequence is TGTGCCAGCACCAACCCCGGGACTCTTGAGCAGTTCTTC.

The rearrangement links TRBV9 to TRBJ2-3; D unclear. The V end lost 4 bases, the J end lost 1 base, and 13 bases lay between the germline ends. The germline V gene encodes CDR1 SGDLS and CDR2 YYNGEE. CDR3 length: 15 residues. The chain's CDR3 is CASSPEAYRTDTQYF. CDR3 coding DNA: TGTGCCAGCAGCCCCGAGGCCTATCGCACAGATACGCAGTATTTT. Supplemented by reference TRBV9 and TRBJ2-3, the full variable domain reads DSGVTQTPKHLITATGQRVTLRCSPRSGDLSVYWYQQSLDQGLQFLIQYYNGEERAKGNILERFSAQQFPDLHSELNLSSLELGDSALYFCASSPEAYRTDTQYFGPGTRLTVL.

This chain uses TRBV4-3 with TRBJ2-1; D is ambiguous. V shed 0 bases and J shed 9 bases, with 9 bases lying between them. Per the germline V gene, CDR1 is LGHNA and CDR2 is YSLEER. The CDR3 is made up of 13 amino acids. The CDR3 DNA sequence: TGCGCCAGCAGCCAAGAAACTCTCAGTGAGCAGTTCTTC. Its protein product is CASSQETLSEQFF.

This clonotype was picked up a small number of times. The CDR3 nucleotides read TGTGCCAGCAGTTTAGGCGGGACAGGGGGTCAGCCCCAGCATTTT. The encoded protein is CASSLGGTGGQPQHF. The chain is built from TRBV12-3 or TRBV12-4 and TRBJ1-5; 11 bases align to TRBD1. The length of the CDR3 is 15 residues. Unmatched junction bases numbered 2, after V lost 1 base and J lost 6 bases.

This sequence joins TRBV10-1 and TRBJ2-3; 11 bases are shared with TRBD2. The length of the CDR3 is 18 residues. V shed 0 bases and J 0 bases; nucleotides not matched to a gene: 5. Germline V gives CDR1 WNHNN, CDR2 SYGVQD (reference sequence). This CDR3 is CASSESLAGGLSTDTQYF. As DNA, the CDR3 is TGCGCCAGCAGTGAGTCGCTAGCGGGGGGCCTAAGCACAGATACGCAGTATTTT.

The genes are TRBV20-1 and TRBJ1-1, with D perhaps matching TRBD1 (5 bases). Germline V gene data show CDR1 as DFQATT and CDR2 as SNEGSKA (reference sequence). The CDR3 consists of 12 residues. Trimming took 3 bases from V and 4 from J, leaving 9 bases between them. CDR3 sequence reads: CSARGRSTEAFF. For the CDR3, the DNA is TGCAGTGCTAGGGGACGGTCCACTGAAGCTTTCTTT.

V and J are TRBV6-5 and TRBJ2-3; D tentatively reads TRBD1 or TRBD2 (5 bases each). The V end lost 2 bases, the J end lost 1 base, and 16 bases lay between the germline ends. There are 17 residues in the CDR3. Germline loops: CDR1 MNHEY, CDR2 SVGAGI. CDR3 in DNA: TGTGCCAGCAGTTACGGGGCTGGTGGGGGAGGCACAGATACGCAGTATTTT. Translated, it gives CASSYGAGGGGTDTQYF.

This clonotype showed up just a few times. The chain employs TRBV7-9 and TRBJ1-5; D is possibly TRBD1 (5 bases). Trimming stripped 1 base from V and 3 bases from J, with 16 bases between. CDR1 and CDR2 (germline): SEHNR, FQNEAQ (reference sequence). The CDR3 covers 17 residues. This CDR3 reads CASSLGSGGSDNQPQHF. CDR3 DNA sequence: TGTGCCAGCAGCTTAGGTTCTGGGGGGAGTGACAATCAGCCCCAGCATTTT.

This clonotype was detected only a few times. The V and J genes are TRBV5-1 and TRBJ1-1; D gene ambiguous. The CDR3 is 14 amino acids. The ends were cut back, 4 bases at V and 2 bases at J, with 12 bases in the middle. Germline CDR1 and CDR2: SGHRS and YFSETQ. CDR3 loop: CASSIREANTEAFF. The CDR3 nucleotides are TGCGCCAGCAGCATCCGGGAAGCTAACACTGAAGCTTTCTTT. The full variable domain, rest sourced from reference TRBV5-1 and TRBJ1-1, is KAGVTQTPRYLIKTRGQQVTLSCSPISGHRSVSWYQQTPGQGLQFLFEYFSETQRNKGNFPGRFSGRQFSNSRSEMNVSTLELGDSALYLCASSIREANTEAFFGQGTRLTVV.

This clonotype was counted between two and nine times. This rearrangement joins TRBV27 to TRBJ2-1; 11 bases map to TRBD2. From germline, CDR1 is MNHEY and CDR2 SMNVEV (reference sequence). Germline trimming cut 2 bases from V and 0 bases from J; bases unmatched to any gene: 9. The CDR3 sequence is 19 residues long. The CDR3: CASSLRSSGRTSSYNEQFF. CDR3 nucleotides: TGTGCCAGCAGTTTAAGGTCTAGCGGGAGGACCAGCTCCTACAATGAGCAGTTCTTC.

This clonotype appeared a few times. The chain couples TRBV20-1 to TRBJ2-7; 7 nucleotides match TRBD1. The CDR3 has 15 amino acids. V was pared by 3 bases and J by 3 bases, with 11 bases of the junction left unmatched. The germline V gene has CDR1 DFQATT and CDR2 SNEGSKA (reference sequence). CDR3 DNA sequence: TGCAGTGCTAGCGACCTTCGGGACAGAGTCTACGAGCAGTACTTC. It is translated as CSASDLRDRVYEQYF.

The V and J genes are TRBV20-1 and TRBJ2-2; maybe TRBD2 (5 bases). The CDR3 runs 13 residues. The germline V and J ends were trimmed by 7 bases and 0 bases, with 9 bases remaining between them. Per germline, CDR1 DFQATT and CDR2 SNEGSKA (reference sequence). Written as DNA, the CDR3 is TGCAGTGTCCTAGCCCCGAACACCGGGGAGCTGTTTTTT. This encodes CSVLAPNTGELFF.

V is TRBV6-5 and J is TRBJ2-3; the D is unclear. Trimming shortened V by 0 bases and J by 0 bases, and 7 bases separated the two germline ends. Germline V CDR1 and CDR2: MNHEY, SVGAGI. This CDR3 is built from 15 residues. The DNA of the CDR3 is TGTGCCAGCAGTTACTCGCTACCTAGCACAGATACGCAGTATTTT. Its translation is CASSYSLPSTDTQYF.

This clonotype was counted a few times. This rearrangement joins TRBV13 to TRBJ1-6, with D hard to call. Germline CDR1 and CDR2: PRHDT and FYEKMQ (reference sequence). Trimming cost V 5 bases and J 7 bases, with 12 bases left between them. The CDR3 is made up of 14 amino acids. The CDR3 DNA is TGTGCCAGCAGCCGGCGGGCGGAGAATTCACCCCTCCACTTT. Its translation: CASSRRAENSPLHF.

The J gene is TRBJ2-1, the V gene TRBV12-3 or TRBV12-4, with D possibly matching TRBD2 (5 bases). Trimming removed 7 bases from V and 6 bases from J, with 13 bases in between. This CDR3 has 13 amino acids. CDR3: CASTRTPSNEQFF. The CDR3 region has the DNA TGTGCCAGCACCAGGACTCCCTCCAATGAGCAGTTCTTC.

The chain has TRBV10-3 and TRBJ1-1; TRBD1 matches at 7 bases. The trim removed 0 bases at V and 7 bases at J, leaving 8 bases unmatched. CDR1 ENHRY and CDR2 SYGVKD come from the germline V gene. The CDR3 sequence is 15 residues long. CDR3 DNA sequence: TGTGCCATCAGTGAGTCGTGGCGGACAGGCATTGAAGCTTTCTTT. It is translated as CAISESWRTGIEAFF.

This clonotype was detected only a few times. V and J are TRBV6-1 and TRBJ2-3, with 9 bases lining up with TRBD2. Germline V gene sequence: CDR1 MNHNS, CDR2 SASEGT. This CDR3 is built from 15 residues. J was trimmed by 7 bases and V by 6 bases; bases with no gene match: 11. CDR3 nucleotides: TGTGCCAGCAGAGGCCTAGCGGGGATTCGGCATACGCAGTATTTT. Translation gives CASRGLAGIRHTQYF.